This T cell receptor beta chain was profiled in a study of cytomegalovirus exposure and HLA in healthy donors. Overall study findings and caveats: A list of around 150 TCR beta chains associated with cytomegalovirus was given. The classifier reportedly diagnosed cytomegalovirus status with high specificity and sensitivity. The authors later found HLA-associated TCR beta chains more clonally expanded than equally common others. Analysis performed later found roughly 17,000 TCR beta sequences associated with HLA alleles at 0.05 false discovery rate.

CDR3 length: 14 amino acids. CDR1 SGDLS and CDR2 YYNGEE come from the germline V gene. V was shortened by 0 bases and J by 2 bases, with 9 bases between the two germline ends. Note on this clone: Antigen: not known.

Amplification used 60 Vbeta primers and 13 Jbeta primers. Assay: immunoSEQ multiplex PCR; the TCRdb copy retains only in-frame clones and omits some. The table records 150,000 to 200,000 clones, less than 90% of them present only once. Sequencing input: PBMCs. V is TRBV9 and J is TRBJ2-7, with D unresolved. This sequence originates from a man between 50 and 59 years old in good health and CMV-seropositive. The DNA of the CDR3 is TGTGCCAGCAGCGTAGATGGGCAGCCCTACGAGCAGTACTTC. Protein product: CASSVDGQPYEQYF. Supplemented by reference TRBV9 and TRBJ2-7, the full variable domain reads DSGVTQTPKHLITATGQRVTLRCSPRSGDLSVYWYQQSLDQGLQFLIQYYNGEERAKGNILERFSAQQFPDLHSELNLSSLELGDSALYFCASSVDGQPYEQYFGPGTRLTVT.